The 8 T cell receptor beta chains below were found in one sample sequenced in a study of CXCR3-negative and CXCR3-positive naive CD8 T cells. UMI labels and 5' RACE were used to prepare the TRB cDNA libraries. TCRdb reworked the 5' RACE reads into one entry per CDR3 protein, no DNA. The table lists 69,000 or so distinct CDR3 sequences. Sequenced material: naive CXCR3- CD8+ T cells from blood. Subset here: CD45RO-CCR7+CD27+CD95- naive CD8+ T cells lacking CXCR3 (TNR3-). The receptors originated from a human donor in good health. Some clones in this sample may be carry-over from other donors' samples.

The chain recombines TRBV5-4 with TRBJ2-4. There are 15 residues in the CDR3. Germline V lookup: CDR1 SGHNT, CDR2 YYREEE (reference sequence). The CDR3 spells CASSYNGMAKNIQYF. Full variable domain (outside the CDR3, taken from reference TRBV5-4 and TRBJ2-4): ETGVTQSPTHLIKTRGQQVTLRCSSQSGHNTVSWYQQALGQGPQFIFQYYREEENGRGNFPPRFSGLQFPNYSSELNVNALELDDSALYLCASSYNGMAKNIQYFGAGTRLSVL.

The CDR3 reads CASSLNQGDLHTEAFF. The chain combines TRBV7-3 with TRBJ1-1; TCRdb's assignment of TRBD1 cannot be checked, as there is no DNA. The CDR3 is made up of 16 amino acids. Germline CDR1 SGHTA, CDR2 FQGTGA.

The rearrangement links TRBV7-3 to TRBJ2-1. This CDR3 spans 16 amino acids. Germline V gives CDR1 SGHTA, CDR2 FQGTGA. The CDR3 sequence: CASSLVSSNRNNEQFF.

The chain is built from TRBV27 and TRBJ2-3. This CDR3 contains 13 residues. Per the germline V gene, CDR1 is MNHEY and CDR2 is SMNVEV (reference sequence). The CDR3 protein is CASSRTSTDTQYF.

The chain joins TRBV11-2 to TRBJ2-7; absent DNA, TCRdb's TRBD1 call cannot be checked. The CDR3 covers 14 residues. Looked up from germline, CDR1 is SGHAT and CDR2 is FQNNGV. The CDR3 sequence is CASSISSAPYEQYF.

The genes are TRBV28 and TRBJ2-1; TCRdb's D gene call, TRBD1, goes unchecked for lack of DNA. The CDR3 has 14 residues. Germline V lookup: CDR1 MDHEN, CDR2 SYDVKM. The CDR3 sequence is CASTLGQSYNEQFF.

The chain employs TRBV9 and TRBJ2-1; the TCRdb call, TRBD2, lacks DNA for checking. Germline assignment: CDR1 SGDLS and CDR2 YYNGEE. The CDR3 has 15 residues. The CDR3 reads CASSVESGSYNEQFF. Using reference TRBV9 and TRBJ2-1 for the parts outside the CDR3, the full variable domain is DSGVTQTPKHLITATGQRVTLRCSPRSGDLSVYWYQQSLDQGLQFLIQYYNGEERAKGNILERFSAQQFPDLHSELNLSSLELGDSALYFCASSVESGSYNEQFFGPGTRLTVL.

The chain links TRBV11-2 to TRBJ1-4; the TCRdb call, TRBD1, lacks DNA for checking. This CDR3 spans 17 amino acids. The germline gives CDR1 SGHAT, CDR2 FQNNGV. CDR3 protein: CASSLISPGQQNEKLFF.